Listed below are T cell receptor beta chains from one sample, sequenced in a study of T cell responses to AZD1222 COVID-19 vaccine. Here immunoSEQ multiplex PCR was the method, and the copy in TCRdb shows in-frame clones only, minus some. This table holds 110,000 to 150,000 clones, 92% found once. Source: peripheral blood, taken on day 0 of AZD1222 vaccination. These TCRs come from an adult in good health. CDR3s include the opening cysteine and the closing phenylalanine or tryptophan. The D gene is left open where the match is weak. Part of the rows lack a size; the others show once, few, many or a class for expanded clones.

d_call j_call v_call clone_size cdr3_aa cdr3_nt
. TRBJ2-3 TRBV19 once CASSTRTDSTDTQYF TGTGCCAGTAGTACACGGACCGATAGCACAGATACGCAGTATTTT
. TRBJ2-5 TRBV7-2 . CASSSNSVQETQYF TGTGCCAGCAGCTCGAACTCAGTACAAGAGACCCAGTACTTC
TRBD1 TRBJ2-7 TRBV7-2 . CASSLVPPGTVSSYEQYF TGTGCCAGCAGCTTAGTGCCACCCGGGACAGTGAGCTCCTACGAGCAGTACTTC
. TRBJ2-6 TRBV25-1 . CASSEFRAGANVLTF TGTGCCAGCAGTGAATTTCGGGCTGGGGCCAACGTCCTGACTTTC
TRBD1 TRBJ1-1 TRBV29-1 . CSVYRGLNTEAFF TGCAGCGTTTACAGGGGCTTAAACACTGAAGCTTTCTTT
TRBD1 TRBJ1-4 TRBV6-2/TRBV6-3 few CASSHFDRGSEKLFF TGTGCCAGCAGTCACTTCGACAGGGGGAGTGAAAAACTGTTTTTT
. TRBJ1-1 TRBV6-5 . CASSYERITEAFF TGTGCCAGCAGTTACGAACGAATTACTGAAGCTTTCTTT
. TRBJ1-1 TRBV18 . CASSHGTFNTEAFF TGTGCCAGCTCCCACGGGACTTTTAACACTGAAGCTTTCTTT
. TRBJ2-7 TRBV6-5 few CALSFFRILSYEQYF TGTGCCCTATCGTTTTTCAGGATTCTTTCCTACGAGCAGTACTTC
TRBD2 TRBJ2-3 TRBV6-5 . CASRSGGALNTQYF TGTGCCAGCAGAAGCGGGGGGGCCCTGAATACGCAGTATTTT
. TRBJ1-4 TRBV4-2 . CASSQEVRGEKLFF TGTGCCAGCAGCCAAGAAGTAAGGGGGGAAAAACTGTTTTTT
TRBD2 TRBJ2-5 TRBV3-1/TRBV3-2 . CASSQDHVVGLAGEETQYF TGTGCCAGCAGCCAAGATCACGTAGTAGGACTAGCGGGGGAAGAGACCCAGTACTTC
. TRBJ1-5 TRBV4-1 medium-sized CASSQGYSSQPQHF TGCGCCAGCAGCCAAGGGTACAGCTCGCAGCCCCAGCATTTT
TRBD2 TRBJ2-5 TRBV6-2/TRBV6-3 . CASSRPAGGETQYF TGTGCCAGCAGTCGGCCAGCGGGGGGTGAGACCCAGTACTTC
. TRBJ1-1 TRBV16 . CASSPLRGNTEAFF TGTGCCAGCAGCCCTCTTAGGGGGAACACTGAAGCTTTCTTT
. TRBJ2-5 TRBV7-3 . CASSSAPGSPETQYF TGTGCCAGCAGCTCCGCCCCCGGGTCCCCGGAGACCCAGTACTTC
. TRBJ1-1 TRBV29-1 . CSVEYTEAFF TGCAGCGTTGAATACACTGAAGCTTTCTTT
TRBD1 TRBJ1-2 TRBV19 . CASSPKTGSDTF TGTGCCAGTAGTCCAAAGACAGGGAGTGATACCTTC
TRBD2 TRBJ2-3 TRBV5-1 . CASQTSGGKTSTDTQYF TGCGCCAGCCAGACTAGCGGGGGAAAAACTAGCACAGATACGCAGTATTTT
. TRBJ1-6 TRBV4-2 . CASSQDWESSYNSPLHF TGTGCCAGCAGCCAAGATTGGGAGAGCTCCTATAATTCACCCCTCCACTTT
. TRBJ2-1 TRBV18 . CASSPGPYNEQFF TGTGCCAGCTCACCGGGACCCTACAATGAGCAGTTCTTC
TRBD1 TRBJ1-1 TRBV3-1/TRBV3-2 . CASRGQGPFTEAFF TGTGCCAGCAGGGGACAGGGGCCGTTCACTGAAGCTTTCTTT
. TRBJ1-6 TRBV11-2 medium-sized CASSSWDITFRALHF TGTGCCAGCAGCTCTTGGGACATAACTTTTCGAGCCCTCCACTTT
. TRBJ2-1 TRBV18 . CASSLADDISYNEQFF TGTGCCAGCTCACTCGCAGACGACATCTCCTACAATGAGCAGTTCTTC
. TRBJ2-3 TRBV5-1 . CASREGSDTQYF TGCGCCAGCAGGGAGGGTTCAGATACGCAGTATTTT
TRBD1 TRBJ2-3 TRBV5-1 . CASSVNARDRGADTQYF TGCGCCAGCAGCGTTAACGCCCGGGACAGGGGTGCAGATACGCAGTATTTT
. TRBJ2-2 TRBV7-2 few CANLERNTGELFF TGTGCCAACCTGGAAAGAAACACCGGGGAGCTGTTTTTT
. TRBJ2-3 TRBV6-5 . CASGRGGAVTDTQYF TGTGCCAGCGGTAGGGGGGGGGCAGTCACAGATACGCAGTATTTT